This TCR beta chain is from a study of blood T cell repertoires in COVID-19. The method was immunoSEQ multiplex PCR; TCRdb's version includes in-frame clones alone and lacks a portion of them. This table holds almost 95,000 clones, roughly nine tenths found once. Trimming took off 1 base at V and 1 base at J, with 17 bases between the two ends. The CDR3 has 17 amino acids. The germline gives CDR1 SGHDT, CDR2 YYEEEE. The sample was peripheral blood. The chain couples TRBV5-6 to TRBJ1-1, with TRBD1 as a possible D gene (6 bases). The receptor was isolated from a woman aged 60-70 years with COVID-19, enrolled during active disease. Here the CDR3 DNA reads TGTGCCAGCAGCTTGCTCAGGGGACGAATAGGGAACACTGAAGCTTTCTTT. Translating it yields CASSLLRGRIGNTEAFF.